One sample yielded the 5 T cell receptor beta chains listed below, sequenced in a study of OX40 agonist ivuxolimab in advanced cancers. Libraries were prepared by immunoSEQ multiplex PCR; TCRdb keeps only in-frame clonotypes and omits some of them. The profile shows 60,000 to 75,000 clones, 84% of them singletons. Sequences were derived from CD4+ or CD8+ T cells sorted from blood, sampled in a trial of the OX40 agonist ivuxolimab. These receptors all come from an adult with an advanced solid tumor such as melanoma, head and neck, liver or kidney cancer.

V usage is TRBV13 and J usage is TRBJ2-2; possible D gene TRBD1, 6 bases. This CDR3 has 16 residues. CDR1 and CDR2 (germline): PRHDT, FYEKMQ (reference sequence). Trimming shortened V by 5 bases and J by 5 bases, and 18 bases separated the two germline ends. The CDR3 here is CASSLAPGQTTGELFF. In DNA, the CDR3 is TGTGCCAGCAGCCTGGCCCCGGGACAAACAACCGGGGAGCTGTTTTTT.

The chain joins TRBV4-1 to TRBJ2-2, with a weak D call TRBD2 (5 bases). This CDR3 is built from 16 residues. V dropped 1 base and J dropped 1 base, with 10 bases sitting between them. The germline gives CDR1 MGHRA, CDR2 YSYEKL. CDR3 region: CASSQAPGMNTGELFF. CDR3 bases: TGCGCCAGCAGCCAAGCTCCGGGGATGAACACCGGGGAGCTGTTTTTT.

V gene TRBV5-4 combines with J gene TRBJ1-1; D may be TRBD1 (5 bases). The CDR3 loop spans 13 amino acids. The germline V gene has CDR1 SGHNT and CDR2 YYREEE (reference sequence). V lost 3 bases, J lost 4 bases, and 10 bases lay in between. CDR3 loop: CASSWGGTTEAFF. In DNA, the CDR3 is TGTGCCAGCAGCTGGGGGGGTACCACTGAAGCTTTCTTT.

The chain has TRBV7-9 and TRBJ1-1; D gene ambiguous. V lost 3 bases and J 5 bases, leaving 13 bases between the germline ends. Germline V gene sequence: CDR1 SEHNR, CDR2 FQNEAQ (reference sequence). The CDR3 runs to 14 residues. The CDR3 DNA sequence: TGTGCCAGCAGCTTCCAGGACGGCGGGACTGAAGCTTTCTTT. Amino acid sequence: CASSFQDGGTEAFF.

The V and J genes are TRBV30 and TRBJ1-1, with D unclear. Germline V gives CDR1 GTSNPN, CDR2 SVGIG (reference sequence). The CDR3 extends over 15 amino acids. Trimming stripped 1 base from V and 6 bases from J, with 18 bases between. CDR3 nucleotide sequence: TGTGCCTGGAGTGAAGAGGCGGGAAGGTGGGCTGAAGCTTTCTTT. This sequence encodes CAWSEEAGRWAEAFF.